These 21 T cell receptor beta chains were all obtained from the same sample, sequenced in a study of graft-versus-host responses after intestinal transplantation. Their antigens remain unidentified. Measured with immunoSEQ multiplex PCR; TCRdb has only the in-frame clones, and not every one. The sample contains tens of thousands of clones, roughly nine tenths of which appear only once. The specimen was unstimulated CD8+ T cells sorted from spleen or lymph node cells, collected before intestinal transplant. These receptors were taken from a human donor who received an intestinal transplant.

The chain carries TRBV6-5 and TRBJ2-3, with no clear D. The CDR3 has 14 residues. Per germline, CDR1 MNHEY and CDR2 SVGAGI. The V and J ends lost 3 bases and 5 bases respectively, with 12 bases between them. In nucleotides, the CDR3 is TGTGCCAGCAGTTATTCGAAAACCGGAGATACGCAGTATTTT. This sequence encodes CASSYSKTGDTQYF.

This clone was recorded once. The V call is TRBV4-1, the J call TRBJ2-7; a possible D gene is TRBD1 (6 bases). Germline-derived CDR1 and CDR2 are MGHRA and YSYEKL. CDR3 length equals 16 residues. Deletions cut 3 bases from V and 2 bases from J, with 17 bases between. CDR3 loop: CASSHKAGTFTYEQYF. For the CDR3, the DNA is TGCGCCAGCAGCCATAAGGCCGGGACATTCACCTACGAGCAGTACTTC.

The V call is TRBV7-8, the J call TRBJ1-1, with D maybe TRBD1 (5 bases). The CDR3 sequence is 15 residues long. CDR1 SGHVS and CDR2 FQNEAQ come from the germline V gene. Deletions cut 5 bases from V and 7 bases from J, with 20 bases between. CDR3 in amino acids: CASSPPGDDFFEAFF. Written as DNA, the CDR3 is TGTGCCAGCAGCCCTCCGGGGGACGATTTTTTTGAAGCTTTCTTT. Together with reference TRBV7-8 and TRBJ1-1, the CDR3 gives the full variable domain: GAGVSQSPRYKVAKRGQDVALRCDPISGHVSLFWYQQALGQGPEFLTYFQNEAQLDKSGLPSDRFFAERPEGSVSTLKIQRTQQEDSAVYLCASSPPGDDFFEAFFGQGTRLTVV.

This chain links TRBV27 with TRBJ2-3; 9 bases match TRBD2. Trimming at V came to 0 bases and at J to 5 bases, leaving 0 bases not matched to a gene. Germline assignment: CDR1 MNHEY and CDR2 SMNVEV (reference sequence). There are 14 residues in the CDR3. CDR3 bases: TGTGCCAGCAGTTTATCGACTAGCGGAGATACGCAGTATTTT. Its protein product is CASSLSTSGDTQYF.

V is TRBV4-1 and J is TRBJ1-2; 9 bases align to TRBD1. Germline CDR1 MGHRA, CDR2 YSYEKL. V lost 3 bases to trimming and J lost 6 bases; unmatched junction nucleotides: 8. The CDR3 covers 15 residues. The CDR3 nucleotides are TGCGCCAGCAGCCATAAGGACAGGGGATTCGATGGCTACACCTTC. Protein: CASSHKDRGFDGYTF.

This chain links TRBV9 with TRBJ2-7; TRBD2 might be the D (5 bases). CDR3 size: 14 residues. Between the trimmed V and J ends, which lost 0 bases and 1 base, there was a span of 8 bases. The germline V gene encodes CDR1 SGDLS and CDR2 YYNGEE. This chain's CDR3 is CASSVGGLSYEQYF. CDR3 nucleotides: TGTGCCAGCAGCGTAGGCGGACTGTCCTACGAGCAGTACTTC.

The J gene is TRBJ2-2, the V gene TRBV7-2; D may be TRBD1 (6 bases). The CDR3 is 13 amino acids. CDR1 is SGHTA, CDR2 FQGNSA, per germline. The germline V and J ends were trimmed by 5 bases and 6 bases, with 10 bases remaining between them. For the CDR3, the DNA is TGTGCCAGCAGCGGACCAGGGGCCGGGGAGCTGTTTTTT. This gives the protein CASSGPGAGELFF.

The chain couples TRBV7-6 to TRBJ2-2; 7 positions agree with TRBD1. The CDR3 loop spans 16 amino acids. Looked up from germline, CDR1 is SGHVS and CDR2 is FNYEAQ. V trimming: 1 base; J trimming: 4 bases; junction bases outside the gene matches: 6. This CDR3 is CASSLVSAGGTGELFF. The CDR3 DNA is TGTGCCAGCAGCTTAGTTTCGGCAGGGGGCACCGGGGAGCTGTTTTTT.

The chain's CDR3 is CASSLGARVHNEQFF. CDR3 coding DNA: TGTGCCAGCAGCTTGGGGGCGCGGGTCCACAATGAGCAGTTCTTC. The V call is TRBV5-6, the J call TRBJ2-1; D perhaps matches TRBD2 (5 bases). This CDR3 region has 15 residues. Trimming pared 0 bases from V and 5 bases from J, leaving 12 bases between. Germline CDR1 SGHDT, CDR2 YYEEEE. Full variable domain (missing parts from reference TRBV5-6 and TRBJ2-1): DAGVTQSPTHLIKTRGQQVTLRCSPKSGHDTVSWYQQALGQGPQFIFQYYEEEERQRGNFPDRFSGHQFPNYSSELNVNALLLGDSALYLCASSLGARVHNEQFFGPGTRLTVL.

This chain uses TRBV7-9 with TRBJ2-5; D might be TRBD2 (6 bases). Germline assignment: CDR1 SEHNR and CDR2 FQNEAQ (reference sequence). V was cut by 5 bases and J by 5 bases, with 12 bases left in between. The CDR3 extends over 13 amino acids. In nucleotides, the CDR3 is TGTGCCAGCAGCCGCGAGGGGAGGGAGACCCAGTACTTC. It translates to CASSREGRETQYF.

The rearrangement joins TRBV5-1 to TRBJ1-1; TRBD1 matches at 9 bases. V trimming: 7 bases; J trimming: 0 bases; junction bases outside the gene matches: 7. This CDR3 is 15 amino acids long. Germline V gene sequence: CDR1 SGHRS, CDR2 YFSETQ. The chain's CDR3 is CASGEGQGMNTEAFF. DNA for the CDR3: TGCGCCAGCGGAGAGGGACAGGGTATGAACACTGAAGCTTTCTTT.

V usage is TRBV19 and J usage is TRBJ2-2; maybe TRBD1 (6 bases). The CDR3 is made up of 14 amino acids. Germline values: CDR1 LNHDA, CDR2 SQIVND (reference sequence). The V gene lost 2 bases and the J gene lost 10 bases, with 14 bases spanning the gap. CDR3 DNA: TGTGCCAGTAGTATAACAGGGAATGGGGAGGAGCTGTTTTTT. It encodes CASSITGNGEELFF.

The rearrangement links TRBV6-1 to TRBJ2-1; 7 positions agree with TRBD2. The CDR3 runs to 16 residues. Germline CDR1 is MNHNS and CDR2 is SASEGT. The J segment lost 1 base and the V segment lost 2 bases, leaving 5 bases of the junction unmatched. In DNA form, the CDR3 reads TGTGCCAGCAGTGAACTCTGGGGGGGGTCCTACAATGAGCAGTTCTTC. It encodes CASSELWGGSYNEQFF.

The CDR3 here is CATSRVRRGGTGELFF. The DNA of the CDR3 is TGTGCCACCAGCAGAGTTCGGCGGGGGGGAACCGGGGAGCTGTTTTTT. The chain is built from TRBV15 and TRBJ2-2; 9 positions match TRBD2. J lost 5 bases, V lost 1 base, and 5 bases had no gene match. CDR1 and CDR2 from the germline V gene are LNHNV and YYDKDF (reference sequence). This CDR3 is built from 16 residues.

The V call is TRBV28, the J call TRBJ2-2; 8 positions match TRBD1. V dropped 5 bases and J dropped 5; count of bases not matched to a gene: 13. Germline V CDR1 and CDR2: MDHEN, SYDVKM. This CDR3 contains 17 residues. The CDR3 reads CASSLILGQGITGELFF. The CDR3 DNA reads as TGTGCCAGCAGTCTAATCCTTGGACAGGGAATAACCGGGGAGCTGTTTTTT. Full variable domain (outside the CDR3, taken from reference TRBV28 and TRBJ2-2): DVKVTQSSRYLVKRTGEKVFLECVQDMDHENMFWYRQDPGLGLRLIYFSYDVKMKEKGDIPEGYSVSREKKERFSLILESASTNQTSMYLCASSLILGQGITGELFFGEGSRLTVL.

The V and J genes are TRBV5-1 and TRBJ2-1; D gene ambiguous. The length of the CDR3 is 14 residues. Germline CDR1 SGHRS, CDR2 YFSETQ. The V end lost 5 bases, the J end lost 2 bases, and 11 bases lay between the germline ends. The CDR3 protein is CASRRHLPYNEQFF. In DNA form, the CDR3 reads TGCGCCAGCAGGCGACATCTCCCCTACAATGAGCAGTTCTTC.

CDR3 DNA sequence: TGTGCCATCAGCACCACGCACGTTATGACAGGGCTTTTGAACACTGAAGCTTTCTTT. This encodes CAISTTHVMTGLLNTEAFF. This chain links TRBV10-3 with TRBJ1-1, with TRBD1 matching 7 bases. Losses at the gene ends were 6 bases for V and 0 bases for J; bases not matched to a gene: 19. CDR3 length: 19 residues. Looked up from germline, CDR1 is ENHRY and CDR2 is SYGVKD.

The V and J genes are TRBV28 and TRBJ2-7, with 9 bases that match TRBD2. Germline loops: CDR1 MDHEN, CDR2 SYDVKM. The CDR3 covers 14 residues. Losses at the gene ends were 5 bases for V and 2 bases for J; bases not matched to a gene: 4. The CDR3 DNA follows: TGTGCCAGCAGTAGACTAGCGGAGACCTACGAGCAGTACTTC. Protein product: CASSRLAETYEQYF.

This chain uses TRBV15 with TRBJ2-7, with D possibly matching TRBD2 (5 bases). This CDR3 is 15 amino acids long. V was clipped by 3 bases and J by 3 bases, with 15 bases between them. Per the germline V gene, CDR1 is LNHNV and CDR2 is YYDKDF (reference sequence). This CDR3 is CATSRTDSGVYEQYF. CDR3 sequence (DNA): TGTGCCACCAGCAGGACGGACTCTGGGGTCTACGAGCAGTACTTC.

V usage is TRBV7-9 and J usage is TRBJ2-5; 8 positions agree with TRBD1. Germline loops: CDR1 SEHNR, CDR2 FQNEAQ (reference sequence). V lost 5 bases and J lost 4; bases outside the gene matches: 6. The CDR3 contains 14 residues. The CDR3 sequence is CASSLSGTGETQYF. CDR3 DNA: TGTGCCAGCAGCCTATCCGGGACAGGAGAGACCCAGTACTTC.

The genes are TRBV5-4 and TRBJ1-2, with D maybe TRBD1 (5 bases). CDR1 is SGHNT and CDR2 is YYREEE in the germline V gene (reference sequence). The length of the CDR3 is 15 residues. The V gene lost 7 bases and the J gene lost 1 base, with 17 bases spanning the gap. DNA of the CDR3: TGTGCCAGCTCTTCCGCGGGGACGATTAACTATGGCTACACCTTC. Its translation: CASSSAGTINYGYTF. The variable domain in full, completed from reference TRBV5-4 and TRBJ1-2, reads ETGVTQSPTHLIKTRGQQVTLRCSSQSGHNTVSWYQQALGQGPQFIFQYYREEENGRGNFPPRFSGLQFPNYSSELNVNALELDDSALYLCASSSAGTINYGYTFGSGTRLTVV.